A single sample gave rise to the 9 T cell receptor beta chains below, sequenced in a study of identical twins. TCRdb used MiXCR to reprocess the 5' RACE reads, holding one entry per CDR3 protein. The sample consists of fewer than 800,000 distinct CDR3 sequences, about 7% of them appearing once. This sample also appeared in a second study, on yellow fever vaccine responses in identical twins.

Sequenced input: PBMCs. The receptor set was obtained from a woman aged 18-29 years in good health.

The sample holds a few counts of this clonotype. CDR3 bases: TGCAGCGTTGCCCGCAAATTAGGAAACCCTGAAGCTTTCTTT. It encodes CSVARKLGNPEAFF. This sequence joins TRBV29-1 and TRBJ1-1, with no clear D. The CDR3 covers 14 residues. Germline CDR1 reads SQVTM; CDR2 reads ANQGSEA. Trimming cost V 4 bases and J 6 bases, with 18 bases left between them.

This rearrangement joins TRBV3-1 to TRBJ2-1; 15 bases are a match to TRBD2. This CDR3 is 16 amino acids long. J gave up 9 bases and V 1 base, and 4 bases lay outside the gene matches. Germline V CDR1 and CDR2: LGHDT, YNNKEL (reference sequence). CDR3 region: CASSQAGTSGGLEQFF. DNA of the CDR3: TGTGCCAGCAGCCAAGCGGGGACTAGCGGGGGGCTTGAGCAGTTCTTC.

There are many counts of this clonotype. V and J are TRBV2 and TRBJ2-5; 10 bases map to TRBD1. Germline trimming cut 6 bases from V and 5 bases from J; bases unmatched to any gene: 12. Germline loops: CDR1 SNHLY, CDR2 FYNNEI. This CDR3 is built from 16 residues. CDR3 in amino acids: CASRAHGTGARETQYF. The CDR3 nucleotides read TGTGCCAGCAGAGCCCACGGGACAGGGGCCAGGGAGACCCAGTACTTC.

This clonotype was counted a few times. The chain uses TRBV12-3 or TRBV12-4 and TRBJ2-2; D is undetermined. There are 13 residues in the CDR3. Trimming removed 6 bases from V and 3 bases from J, with 8 bases in between. The CDR3 spells CASSPDYTGELFF. The CDR3 DNA sequence: TGTGCCAGCAGCCCCGATTACACCGGGGAGCTGTTTTTT.

The rearrangement uses TRBV4-1 and TRBJ2-3; 10 bases agree with TRBD2. The CDR3 covers 17 residues. CDR1 MGHRA and CDR2 YSYEKL come from the germline V gene. Trimming at V came to 0 bases and at J to 6 bases, leaving 9 bases not matched to a gene. This CDR3 reads CASSQDRSGGARDTQYF. The CDR3 coding sequence is TGCGCCAGCAGCCAAGATCGAAGCGGGGGGGCTCGGGATACGCAGTATTTT.

The sample holds a few counts of this clonotype. The chain joins TRBV27 to TRBJ1-2; TRBD1 agrees at 8 bases. This CDR3 is built from 12 residues. Germline V gene sequence: CDR1 MNHEY, CDR2 SMNVEV (reference sequence). With 8 bases clipped from V and 8 bases from J, the junction kept 7 bases outside the gene matches. DNA of the CDR3: TGTGCCAGCGGGAGGACAGGGAAAGGCTACACCTTC. Its protein product is CASGRTGKGYTF.

This clonotype was seen at least ten times. This CDR3 is CASSPSMLNSPLHF. The DNA of the CDR3 is TGCGCCAGCAGCCCCTCAATGCTGAATTCACCCCTCCACTTT. This sequence joins TRBV5-1 and TRBJ1-6; no firm D call. There are 14 residues in the CDR3. The germline V gene encodes CDR1 SGHRS and CDR2 YFSETQ. Trimming shortened V by 4 bases and J by 7 bases, and 12 bases separated the two germline ends. The full variable domain, with the rest looked up from reference TRBV5-1 and TRBJ1-6, is KAGVTQTPRYLIKTRGQQVTLSCSPISGHRSVSWYQQTPGQGLQFLFEYFSETQRNKGNFPGRFSGRQFSNSRSEMNVSTLELGDSALYLCASSPSMLNSPLHFGNGTRLTVT.

The J gene is TRBJ2-7, the V gene TRBV6-1; the D is unclear. The CDR3 covers 12 residues. Germline V gene lookup returns CDR1 MNHNS and CDR2 SASEGT. Trimming took off 8 bases at V and 0 bases at J, with 8 bases between the two ends. The DNA for the CDR3 is TGTGCCAGCGGTAGGAGCTCCTACGAGCAGTACTTC. This encodes CASGRSSYEQYF.

This rearrangement joins TRBV7-9 to TRBJ2-3, with D perhaps matching TRBD2 (6 bases). CDR3 length: 14 amino acids. Germline V lookup: CDR1 SEHNR, CDR2 FQNEAQ (reference sequence). Trimming removed 1 base at V and 7 bases at J, with 12 bases between. CDR3 protein: CASSLEVGRYTQYF. The DNA for the CDR3 is TGTGCCAGCAGCTTAGAGGTTGGGAGGTATACGCAGTATTTT.